The present T cell receptor beta chain was sequenced within a study of T cell responses to AZD1222 COVID-19 vaccine. Sequencing used immunoSEQ multiplex PCR; TCRdb keeps in-frame clones, though not all of them. The sample lists over 100,000 clones; more than 75% were seen once. The ends were cut back, 4 bases at V and 1 base at J, with 5 bases in the middle. Per germline, CDR1 SGHTA and CDR2 FQGNSA. The CDR3 is 13 residues long. As to this clone: The identical CDR3 is also encoded by other nucleotide sequences in the sample.

The sequence came from an adult who received the MenACWY meningococcal vaccine as a control. J is TRBJ1-5 and V is TRBV7-2; D gene ambiguous. This material consisted of peripheral blood, taken 28 days after the second dose of the MenACWY control vaccine. The CDR3: CASSSESNQPQHF. CDR3 sequence (DNA): TGTGCCAGCAGCTCGGAAAGCAATCAGCCCCAGCATTTT.